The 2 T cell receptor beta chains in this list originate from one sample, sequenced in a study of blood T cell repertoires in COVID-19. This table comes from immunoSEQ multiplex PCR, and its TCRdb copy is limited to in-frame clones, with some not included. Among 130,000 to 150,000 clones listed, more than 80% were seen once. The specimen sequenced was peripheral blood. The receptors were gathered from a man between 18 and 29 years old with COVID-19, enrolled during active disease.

In DNA, the CDR3 is TGTGCCAGCAGCCCACATACCCTAGCGTTGACCGGGGAGCTGTTTTTT. It is translated as CASSPHTLALTGELFF. The J gene is TRBJ2-2, the V gene TRBV13, with D tentatively TRBD2 (6 bases). The CDR3 sequence is 16 residues long. The V gene lost 5 bases and the J gene lost 5 bases, with 18 bases spanning the gap. The germline V gene has CDR1 PRHDT and CDR2 FYEKMQ (reference sequence).

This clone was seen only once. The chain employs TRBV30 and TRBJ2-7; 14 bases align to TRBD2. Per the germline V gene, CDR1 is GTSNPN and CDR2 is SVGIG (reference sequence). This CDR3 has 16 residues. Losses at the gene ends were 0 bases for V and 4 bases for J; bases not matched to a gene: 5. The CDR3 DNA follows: TGTGCCTGGAGTGTGGTAGGGACTAGCGGGAGTTACGAGCAGTACTTC. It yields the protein CAWSVVGTSGSYEQYF.